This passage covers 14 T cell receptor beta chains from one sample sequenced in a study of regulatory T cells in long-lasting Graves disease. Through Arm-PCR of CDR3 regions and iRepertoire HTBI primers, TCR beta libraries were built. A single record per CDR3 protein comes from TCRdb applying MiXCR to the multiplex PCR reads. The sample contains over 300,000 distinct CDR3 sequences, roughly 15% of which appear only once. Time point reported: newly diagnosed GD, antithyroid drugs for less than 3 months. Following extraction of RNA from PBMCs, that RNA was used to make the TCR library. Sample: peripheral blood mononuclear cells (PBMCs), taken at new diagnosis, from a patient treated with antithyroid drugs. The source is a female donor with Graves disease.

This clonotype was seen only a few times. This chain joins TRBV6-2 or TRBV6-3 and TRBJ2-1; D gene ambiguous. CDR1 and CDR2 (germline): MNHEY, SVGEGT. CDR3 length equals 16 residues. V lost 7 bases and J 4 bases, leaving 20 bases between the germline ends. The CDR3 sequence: CASTRVSTLPYNEQFF. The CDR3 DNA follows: TGTGCCAGCACTCGCGTTTCGACTCTACCATACAATGAGCAGTTCTTC.

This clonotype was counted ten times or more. The CDR3 reads CASSKSAENTEAFF. For the CDR3, the DNA is TGTGCCAGTAGTAAGTCGGCGGAGAACACTGAAGCTTTCTTT. This chain uses TRBV19 with TRBJ1-1, with D unclear. V dropped 4 bases and J dropped 1 base, with 10 bases sitting between them. Germline assignment: CDR1 LNHDA and CDR2 SQIVND (reference sequence). This CDR3 spans 14 amino acids. Full variable domain (outside the CDR3, taken from reference TRBV19 and TRBJ1-1): DGGITQSPKYLFRKEGQNVTLSCEQNLNHDAMYWYRQDPGQGLRLIYYSQIVNDFQKGDIAEGYSVSREKKESFPLTVTSAQKNPTAFYLCASSKSAENTEAFFGQGTRLTVV.

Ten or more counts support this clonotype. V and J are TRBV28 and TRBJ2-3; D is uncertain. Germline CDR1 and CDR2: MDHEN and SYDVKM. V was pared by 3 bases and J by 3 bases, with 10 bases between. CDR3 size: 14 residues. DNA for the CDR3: TGTGCCAGCAGTTTGCAAGGGCTAACAGATACGCAGTATTTT. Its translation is CASSLQGLTDTQYF.

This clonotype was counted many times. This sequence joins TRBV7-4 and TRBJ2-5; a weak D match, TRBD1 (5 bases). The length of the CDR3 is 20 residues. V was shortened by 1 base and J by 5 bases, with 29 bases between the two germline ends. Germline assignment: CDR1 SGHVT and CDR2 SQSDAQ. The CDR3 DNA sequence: TGTGCCAGCAGCTTAGAAGGGGCCCCGGATTCGTCTAAAGTGGGGGAGACCCAGTACTTC. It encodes CASSLEGAPDSSKVGETQYF.

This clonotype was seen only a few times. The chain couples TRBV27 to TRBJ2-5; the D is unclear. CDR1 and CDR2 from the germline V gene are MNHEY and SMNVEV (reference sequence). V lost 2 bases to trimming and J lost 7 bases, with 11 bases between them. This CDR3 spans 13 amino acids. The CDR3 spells CASSLTPLGTQYF. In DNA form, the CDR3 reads TGTGCCAGCAGTTTAACCCCATTGGGGACCCAGTACTTC.

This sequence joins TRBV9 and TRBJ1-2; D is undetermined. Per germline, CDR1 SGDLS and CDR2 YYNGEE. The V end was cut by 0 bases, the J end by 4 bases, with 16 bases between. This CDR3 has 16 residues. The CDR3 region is CASSVVATSEGYGYTF. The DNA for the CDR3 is TGTGCCAGCAGCGTAGTAGCGACCTCGGAAGGCTATGGCTACACCTTC.

The CDR3 coding sequence is TGTGCCAGCAGTTCCCTTTCATACGAGCAGTACTTC. Amino acid sequence: CASSSLSYEQYF. The V call is TRBV27, the J call TRBJ2-7; D remains ambiguous. V was pared by 4 bases and J by 4 bases, with 8 bases between. In germline, CDR1 is MNHEY, CDR2 SMNVEV (reference sequence). This CDR3 is 12 amino acids long.

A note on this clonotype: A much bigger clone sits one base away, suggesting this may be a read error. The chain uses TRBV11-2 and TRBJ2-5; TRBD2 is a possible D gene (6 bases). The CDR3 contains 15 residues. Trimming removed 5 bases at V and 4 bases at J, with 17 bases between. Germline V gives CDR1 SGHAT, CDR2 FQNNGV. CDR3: CASSHQSGSGETQYF. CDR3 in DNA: TGTGCCAGCAGCCATCAAAGCGGGTCGGGAGAGACCCAGTACTTC.

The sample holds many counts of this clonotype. The CDR3 reads CASRGLAATGTQYF. CDR3 in DNA: TGTGCCAGCAGGGGACTAGCGGCTACCGGGACCCAGTACTTC. The gene calls are TRBV27 and TRBJ2-5; TRBD2 aligns across 11 bases. The CDR3 has 14 amino acids. The V gene's germline CDR1 is MNHEY and CDR2 SMNVEV (reference sequence). V was pared by 6 bases and J by 7 bases, with 7 bases of the junction left unmatched.

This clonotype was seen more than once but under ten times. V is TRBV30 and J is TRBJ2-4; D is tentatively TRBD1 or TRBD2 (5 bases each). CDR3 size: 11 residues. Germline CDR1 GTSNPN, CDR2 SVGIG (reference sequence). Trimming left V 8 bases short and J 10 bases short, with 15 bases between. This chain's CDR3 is CATWDGEIQYF. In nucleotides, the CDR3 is TGTGCCACCTGGGACGGAGAAATTCAGTACTTC.

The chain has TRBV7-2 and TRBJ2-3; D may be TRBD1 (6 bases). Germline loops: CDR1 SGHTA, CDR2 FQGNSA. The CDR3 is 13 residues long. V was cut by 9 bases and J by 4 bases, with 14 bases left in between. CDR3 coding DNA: TGTGCCAGTCAACGGGACACCCCAGATACGCAGTATTTT. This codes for CASQRDTPDTQYF.

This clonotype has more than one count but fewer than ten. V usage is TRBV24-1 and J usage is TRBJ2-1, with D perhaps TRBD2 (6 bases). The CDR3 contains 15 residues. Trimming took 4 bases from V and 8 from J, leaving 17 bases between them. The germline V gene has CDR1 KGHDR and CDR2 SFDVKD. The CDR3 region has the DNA TGTGCCACCAGTGACCTAGGTTCTAGCGCCGATGAGCAGTTCTTC. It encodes CATSDLGSSADEQFF.

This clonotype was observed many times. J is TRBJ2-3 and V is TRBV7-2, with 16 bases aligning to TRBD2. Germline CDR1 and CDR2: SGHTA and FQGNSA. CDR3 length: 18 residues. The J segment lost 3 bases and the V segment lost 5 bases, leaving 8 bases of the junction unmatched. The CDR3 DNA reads TGTGCCAGCAGCCTTGGGACTAGCGGGAGGGGGTTGACAGATACGCAGTATTTT. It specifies CASSLGTSGRGLTDTQYF.

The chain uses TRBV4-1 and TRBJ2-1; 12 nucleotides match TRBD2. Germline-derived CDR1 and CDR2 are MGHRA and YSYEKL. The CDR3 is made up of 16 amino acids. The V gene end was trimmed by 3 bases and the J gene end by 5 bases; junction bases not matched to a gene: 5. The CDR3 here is CASSHARTSGDNEQFF. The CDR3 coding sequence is TGCGCCAGCAGCCATGCTAGGACTAGCGGGGACAATGAGCAGTTCTTC.